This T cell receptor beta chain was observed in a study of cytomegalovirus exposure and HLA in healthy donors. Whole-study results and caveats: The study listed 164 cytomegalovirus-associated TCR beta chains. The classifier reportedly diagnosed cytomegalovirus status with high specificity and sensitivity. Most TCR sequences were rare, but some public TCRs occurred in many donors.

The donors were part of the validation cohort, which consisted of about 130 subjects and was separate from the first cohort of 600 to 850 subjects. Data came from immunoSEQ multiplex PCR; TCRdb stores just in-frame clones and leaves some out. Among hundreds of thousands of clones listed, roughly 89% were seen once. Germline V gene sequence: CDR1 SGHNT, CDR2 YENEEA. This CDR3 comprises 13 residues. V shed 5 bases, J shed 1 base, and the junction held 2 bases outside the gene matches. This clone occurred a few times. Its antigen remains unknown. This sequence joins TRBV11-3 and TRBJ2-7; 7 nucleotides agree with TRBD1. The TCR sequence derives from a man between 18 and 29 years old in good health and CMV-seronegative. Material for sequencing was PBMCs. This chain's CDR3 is CASSKQGSYEQYF. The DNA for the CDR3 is TGTGCCAGCAGCAAACAGGGGTCCTACGAGCAGTACTTC.